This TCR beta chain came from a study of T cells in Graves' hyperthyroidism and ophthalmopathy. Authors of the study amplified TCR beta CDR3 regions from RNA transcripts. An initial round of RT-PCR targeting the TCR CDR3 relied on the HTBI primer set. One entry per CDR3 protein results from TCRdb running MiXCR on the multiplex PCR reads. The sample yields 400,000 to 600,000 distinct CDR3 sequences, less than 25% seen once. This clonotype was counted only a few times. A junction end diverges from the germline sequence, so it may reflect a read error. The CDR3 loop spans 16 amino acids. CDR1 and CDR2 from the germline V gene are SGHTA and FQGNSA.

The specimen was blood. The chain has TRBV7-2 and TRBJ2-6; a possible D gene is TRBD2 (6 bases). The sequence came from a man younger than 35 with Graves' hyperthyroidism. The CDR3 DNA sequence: TGTGCCGGCAGCTATAGGTGGGGGGCTGGGGCCAACGTCCTGACTTTC. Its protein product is CAGSYRWGAGANVLTF.